This T cell receptor (beta chain) appears in the sequencing data of a study of beta chain features in type 1 diabetes. The entirety of the isolated RNA underwent reverse transcription, so expressed TCRB transcripts were sequenced. TCRdb's table, derived via immunoSEQ multiplex PCR, lists solely in-frame clones and lacks some. The table records over 300,000 clones, 6.5% to 10% of them present only once. This clone occurred a few times. Sequencing was carried out using central memory CD4+ T cells from blood. This clonotype originated in a woman younger than 35 in good health.

The CDR3 loop is CASSYRPDTQYF. DNA of the CDR3: TGTGCCAGCAGCTATAGGCCAGATACGCAGTATTTT. The chain links TRBV5-6 to TRBJ2-3; D gene uncertain. Germline CDR1 reads SGHDT; CDR2 reads YYEEEE. This CDR3 contains 12 residues. V lost 3 bases and J lost 4, with 6 bases in between.